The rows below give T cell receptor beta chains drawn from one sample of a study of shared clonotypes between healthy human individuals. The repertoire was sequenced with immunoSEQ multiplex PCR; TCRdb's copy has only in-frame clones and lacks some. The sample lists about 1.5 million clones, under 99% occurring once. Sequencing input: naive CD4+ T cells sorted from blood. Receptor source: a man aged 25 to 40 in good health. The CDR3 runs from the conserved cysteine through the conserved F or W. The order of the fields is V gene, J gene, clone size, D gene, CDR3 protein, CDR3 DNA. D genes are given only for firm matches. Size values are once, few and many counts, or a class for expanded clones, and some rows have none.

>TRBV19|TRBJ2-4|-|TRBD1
CASSSPGGQNIQYF
TGTGCCAGTAGTTCCCCAGGGGGCCAAAACATTCAGTACTTC
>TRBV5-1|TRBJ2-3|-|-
CASSSPILGATDTQYF
TGCGCCAGCAGCTCGCCAATCCTTGGGGCCACAGATACGCAGTATTTT
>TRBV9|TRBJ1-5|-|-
CASSEDIGVWPQHF
TGTGCCAGCAGCGAAGACATAGGAGTCTGGCCCCAGCATTTT
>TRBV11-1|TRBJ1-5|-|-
CASSLGDTNQPQHF
TGTGCCAGCAGCTTAGGAGACACTAATCAGCCCCAGCATTTT
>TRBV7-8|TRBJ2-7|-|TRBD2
CASSPSSGRPWEQYF
TGTGCCAGCAGCCCCTCTAGCGGGAGGCCCTGGGAGCAGTACTTC
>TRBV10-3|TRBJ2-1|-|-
CAISESEGANEQFF
TGTGCCATCAGTGAGTCCGAAGGGGCAAATGAGCAGTTCTTC
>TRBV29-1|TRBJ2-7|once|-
CSVAGLYSYEQYF
TGCAGCGTTGCAGGGTTATACTCCTACGAGCAGTACTTC
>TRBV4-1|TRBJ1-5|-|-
CASSQDRISNQPQHF
TGCGCCAGCAGCCAAGATCGGATTAGCAATCAGCCCCAGCATTTT
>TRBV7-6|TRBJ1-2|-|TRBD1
CASSAPGQQFGYTF
TGTGCCAGCAGCGCACCGGGACAGCAATTTGGCTACACCTTC
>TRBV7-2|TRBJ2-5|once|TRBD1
CASSPGTGGGETQYF
TGTGCCAGCAGCCCCGGAACAGGGGGCGGAGAGACCCAGTACTTC
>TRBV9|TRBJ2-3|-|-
CASSALGGVSDTQYF
TGTGCCAGCAGCGCCTTGGGGGGCGTCTCGGATACGCAGTATTTT
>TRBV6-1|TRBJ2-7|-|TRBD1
CASSAHSTGASYEQYF
TGTGCCAGCAGTGCACACTCTACAGGGGCCTCCTACGAGCAGTACTTC
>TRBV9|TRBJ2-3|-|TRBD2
CASSVWTSGRTDTQYF
TGTGCCAGCAGCGTGTGGACTAGCGGGAGGACAGATACGCAGTATTTT
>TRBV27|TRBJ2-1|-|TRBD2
CASSLGTSGGSYNEQFF
TGTGCCAGCAGTTTAGGGACTAGCGGTGGGTCCTACAATGAGCAGTTCTTC
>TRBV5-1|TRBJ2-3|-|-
CASSLAGRESDTQYF
TGCGCCAGCAGCTTGGCCGGCAGGGAGTCAGATACGCAGTATTTT
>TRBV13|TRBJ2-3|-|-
CASSQADTQYF
TGTGCCAGCAGCCAAGCGGATACGCAGTATTTT
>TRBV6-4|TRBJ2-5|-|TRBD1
CASHPAWTGAKTQYF
TGTGCCAGTCACCCTGCTTGGACAGGGGCGAAGACCCAGTACTTC
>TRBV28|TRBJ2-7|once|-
CASTLPGFVGEQYF
TGTGCCAGCACCCTCCCGGGCTTTGTGGGGGAGCAGTACTTC
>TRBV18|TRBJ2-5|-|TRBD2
CASSPPRGNSGIQETQYF
TGTGCCAGCTCACCACCGAGGGGTAACAGCGGGATCCAAGAGACCCAGTACTTC
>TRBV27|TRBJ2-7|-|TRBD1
CASFQLEQGCEQYF
TGTGCCAGCTTTCAATTGGAACAGGGGTGCGAGCAGTACTTC
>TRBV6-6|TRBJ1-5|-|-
CASSQQGMGNQPQHF
TGTGCCAGCAGTCAGCAGGGTATGGGCAATCAGCCCCAGCATTTT
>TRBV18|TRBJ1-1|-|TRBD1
CASSPQGDTEAFF
TGTGCCAGCTCTCCACAGGGGGACACTGAAGCTTTCTTT
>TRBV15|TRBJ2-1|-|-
CATSHEASASYNEQFF
TGTGCCACCAGCCACGAGGCTAGCGCGTCCTACAATGAGCAGTTCTTC
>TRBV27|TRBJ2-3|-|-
CASSRRTFNRRGEDTQYF
TGTGCCAGCAGTCGCCGAACTTTTAATCGCCGAGGGGAAGATACGCAGTATTTT
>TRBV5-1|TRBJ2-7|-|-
CASSLGGEYEQYF
TGCGCCAGCAGCTTGGGAGGGGAATACGAGCAGTACTTC
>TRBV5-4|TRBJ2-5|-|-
CASSPQGQETQYF
TGTGCCAGCAGCCCACAGGGCCAAGAGACCCAGTACTTC
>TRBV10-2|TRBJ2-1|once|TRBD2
CASSFSGRATYNEQFF
TGCGCCAGCAGCTTTAGCGGGAGGGCCACCTACAATGAGCAGTTCTTC
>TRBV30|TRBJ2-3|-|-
CAWGVDLYTQYF
TGTGCCTGGGGTGTAGATCTTTATACGCAGTATTTT
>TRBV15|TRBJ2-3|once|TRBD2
CATSAESSGRADTQYF
TGTGCCACCAGCGCAGAATCTAGCGGGAGGGCAGATACGCAGTATTTT
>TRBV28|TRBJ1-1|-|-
CAGHTAGTEAFF
TGTGCCGGACATACAGCCGGAACTGAAGCTTTCTTT
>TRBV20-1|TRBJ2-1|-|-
CSAPDNEQFF
TGCAGTGCTCCCGACAATGAGCAGTTCTTC
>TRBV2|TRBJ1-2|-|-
CASRGGWNYGYTF
TGTGCCAGCAGGGGAGGGTGGAACTATGGCTACACCTTC
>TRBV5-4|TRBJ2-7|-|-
CASSQEVPTDSYEQYF
TGCGCCAGCAGCCAAGAGGTACCGACGGATTCCTACGAGCAGTACTTC
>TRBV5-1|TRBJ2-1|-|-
CASSLSGGSYNEQFF
TGCGCCAGCAGCCTTAGCGGAGGGTCCTACAATGAGCAGTTCTTC
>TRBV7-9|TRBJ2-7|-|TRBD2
CASSPRLAGGIHEQYF
TGTGCCAGCAGCCCCCGACTAGCGGGAGGGATCCACGAGCAGTACTTC
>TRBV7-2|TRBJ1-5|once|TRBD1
CASSLRQGAGQPQHF
TGTGCCAGCAGCTTACGCCAGGGGGCGGGTCAGCCCCAGCATTTT
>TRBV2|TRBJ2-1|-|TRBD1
CASSAFDRGLYNEQFF
TGTGCCAGCAGTGCGTTCGACAGGGGGCTCTACAATGAGCAGTTCTTC
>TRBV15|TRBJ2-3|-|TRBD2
CATSRDTPLAGGADTQYF
TGTGCCACCAGCAGAGATACCCCTTTGGCGGGAGGCGCAGATACGCAGTATTTT
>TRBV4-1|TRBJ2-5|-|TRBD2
CASSLVAGVSETQYF
TGCGCCAGCAGCCTAGTAGCGGGGGTTTCTGAGACCCAGTACTTC
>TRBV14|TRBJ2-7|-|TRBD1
CASSPGGGRSYEQYF
TGTGCCAGCAGCCCAGGGGGTGGCCGCTCCTACGAGCAGTACTTC
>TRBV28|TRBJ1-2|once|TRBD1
CASRRAGTGYFVYGYTF
TGTGCCAGCAGACGAGCCGGGACAGGGTATTTTGTCTATGGCTACACCTTC
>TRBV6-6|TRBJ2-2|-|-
CATQSGELFF
TGTGCCACGCAGAGCGGGGAGCTGTTTTTT
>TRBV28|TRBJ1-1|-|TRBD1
CASSQTGFTEAFF
TGTGCCAGCAGTCAGACAGGGTTTACTGAAGCTTTCTTT
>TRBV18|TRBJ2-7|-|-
CASSPGTPPYEQYF
TGTGCCAGCTCACCCGGGACTCCCCCCTACGAGCAGTACTTC
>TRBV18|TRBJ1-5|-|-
CASSLGADQPQHF
TGTGCCAGCTCACTCGGGGCGGATCAGCCCCAGCATTTT
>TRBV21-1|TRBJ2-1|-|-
CASSKAREQFF
TGTGCCAGCAGCAAAGCGCGTGAGCAGTTCTTC
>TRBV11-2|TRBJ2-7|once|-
CASSLDPADVYEQYF
TGTGCCAGCAGCTTAGATCCTGCAGACGTGTACGAGCAGTACTTC
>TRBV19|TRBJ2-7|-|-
CASSIGAGHTYEQYF
TGTGCCAGTAGTATAGGCGCAGGTCACACCTACGAGCAGTACTTC
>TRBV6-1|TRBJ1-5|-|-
CASSDRDGRNQPQHF
TGTGCCAGCAGTGACAGGGACGGCAGGAATCAGCCCCAGCATTTT
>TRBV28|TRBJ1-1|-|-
CASRRDTEAFF
TGTGCCAGCAGACGGGACACTGAAGCTTTCTTT
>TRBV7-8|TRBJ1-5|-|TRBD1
CASSLRTGHQPQHF
TGTGCCAGCAGCCTAAGGACAGGACATCAGCCCCAGCATTTT
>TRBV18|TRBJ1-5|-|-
CASSEGGNQPQHF
TGTGCCAGCTCGGAGGGGGGCAATCAGCCCCAGCATTTT
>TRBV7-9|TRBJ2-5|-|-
CASSSAGDQRETQYF
TGTGCCAGCAGCTCCGCCGGGGACCAGAGAGAGACCCAGTACTTC
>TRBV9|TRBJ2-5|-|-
CASSAGGTSQETQYF
TGTGCCAGCAGCGCTGGGGGGACATCACAAGAGACCCAGTACTTC
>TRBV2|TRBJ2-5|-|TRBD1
CASSGTGGSRETQYF
TGTGCCAGCAGTGGGACAGGGGGCTCTAGGGAGACCCAGTACTTC
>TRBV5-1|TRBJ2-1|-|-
CASSLSGTDLWDEQFF
TGCGCCAGCAGCTTGTCTGGGACCGACCTTTGGGATGAGCAGTTCTTC
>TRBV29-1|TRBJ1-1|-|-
CSVAPQVNTEAFF
TGCAGCGTTGCGCCCCAGGTGAACACTGAAGCTTTCTTT
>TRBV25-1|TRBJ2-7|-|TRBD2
CASSDLAGPSYEQYF
TGTGCCAGCAGTGATCTAGCGGGGCCCTCCTACGAGCAGTACTTC
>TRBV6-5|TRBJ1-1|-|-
CASNSPSEAFF
TGTGCCAGCAACAGTCCGTCTGAAGCTTTCTTT
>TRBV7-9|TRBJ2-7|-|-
CASSLSQGFVEQYF
TGTGCCAGCAGCTTATCCCAGGGGTTTGTTGAGCAGTACTTC